The following is a TCR beta chain sequence with its context. Its specificity is not known. The data belong to a study of graft-versus-host responses after intestinal transplantation. Looked up from germline, CDR1 is MDHEN and CDR2 is SYDVKM. CDR3 length: 17 residues. The V end was cut by 5 bases, the J end by 0 bases, with 14 bases between. Measured with immunoSEQ multiplex PCR; TCRdb has only the in-frame clones, and not every one. Among 96,000 or so clones, 80% to 95% were seen once, and the ten largest hold 0.17%. The sequence was obtained from a human donor who received an intestinal transplant. Sequencing was performed on unstimulated CD4+ T cells sorted from spleen or lymph node cells, taken before intestinal transplant. The chain links TRBV28 to TRBJ1-6, with D maybe TRBD1 (6 bases). CDR3 coding DNA: TGTGCCAGCAGTCCTCAGGACAGTCGCTCCTATAATTCACCCCTCCACTTT. This encodes CASSPQDSRSYNSPLHF. The whole variable domain, remainder taken from reference TRBV28 and TRBJ1-6, is DVKVTQSSRYLVKRTGEKVFLECVQDMDHENMFWYRQDPGLGLRLIYFSYDVKMKEKGDIPEGYSVSREKKERFSLILESASTNQTSMYLCASSPQDSRSYNSPLHFGNGTRLTVT.